A single sample gave rise to the 23 T cell receptor beta chains below, sequenced in a study of cytomegalovirus exposure and HLA in healthy donors. The PCR made use of 60 Vbeta and 13 Jbeta primers. TCRdb keeps only in-frame clones here, not all; method: immunoSEQ multiplex PCR. The sample lists about 200,000 clones, roughly four fifths occurring once. Sequenced sample: PBMCs. The receptors were gathered from a man in his forties or fifties in good health and CMV-seropositive.

The V call is TRBV7-9, the J call TRBJ2-5; 8 bases are shared with TRBD2. V was pared by 2 bases and J by 3 bases, with 2 bases of the junction left unmatched. The CDR3 consists of 14 residues. CDR1 is SEHNR and CDR2 is FQNEAQ in the germline V gene (reference sequence). CDR3 nucleotide sequence: TGTGCCAGCAGCTTAACACTAGCGGAAGAGACCCAGTACTTC. Protein product: CASSLTLAEETQYF.

The chain combines TRBV6-6 with TRBJ2-1, with 7 bases identical to TRBD2. The CDR3 runs 15 residues. Germline V lookup: CDR1 MNHNY, CDR2 SVGAGI (reference sequence). J was trimmed by 3 bases and V by 2 bases; bases with no gene match: 4. CDR3 DNA sequence: TGTGCCAGCAGTTACGGGGGAGGGCGCTACAATGAGCAGTTCTTC. Its protein is CASSYGGGRYNEQFF.

This clone was counted once. The rearrangement joins TRBV5-1 to TRBJ2-7; 9 nucleotides line up with TRBD1. The V gene's germline CDR1 is SGHRS and CDR2 YFSETQ. The CDR3 covers 16 residues. V lost 0 bases, J lost 3 bases, and 7 bases stayed unmatched. DNA of the CDR3: TGCGCCAGCAGCTTGGCCAGACCGGGACAGGGCTACGAGCAGTACTTC. Translated: CASSLARPGQGYEQYF.

The CDR3 DNA sequence: TGTGCCAGCTCCCCCGCCGAGGGTGGCTACACCTTC. As protein: CASSPAEGGYTF. J is TRBJ1-2 and V is TRBV18; no clear D gene. CDR3 size: 12 residues. V was shortened by 6 bases and J by 7 bases, with 12 bases between the two germline ends. Looked up from germline, CDR1 is KGHSH and CDR2 is LQKENI.

V and J are TRBV6-6 and TRBJ2-7; TRBD1 might be the D (6 bases). This CDR3 comprises 15 residues. Germline lookup yields CDR1 MNHNY and CDR2 SVGAGI (reference sequence). Trimming took 0 bases from V and 11 from J, leaving 20 bases between them. The CDR3, as DNA: TGTGCCAGCAGTTACTCGACAGCCAGGGGCGATTGGAAGTACTTC. Its translation: CASSYSTARGDWKYF.

This chain uses TRBV28 with TRBJ2-5; a possible D gene is TRBD2 (6 bases). Deletions cut 5 bases from V and 7 bases from J, with 14 bases between. The germline gives CDR1 MDHEN, CDR2 SYDVKM. CDR3 length: 13 residues. The CDR3 nucleotides are TGTGCCAGCAGTCCACTAGCCGGCCGGACCCAGTACTTC. This codes for CASSPLAGRTQYF.

In nucleotides, the CDR3 is TGTGCCAGCAGCTTGGCGCAGGGGTCCAGCTCCTACGAGCAGTACTTC. As protein: CASSLAQGSSSYEQYF. The chain combines TRBV5-4 with TRBJ2-7, with D possibly TRBD1 on 6 matching bases. V lost 0 bases, J lost 0 bases, and 13 bases lay in between. The CDR3 sequence is 16 residues long. Looked up from germline, CDR1 is SGHNT and CDR2 is YYREEE (reference sequence).

This chain joins TRBV19 and TRBJ2-1; D is possibly TRBD2 (6 bases). V lost 6 bases, J lost 2 bases, and 26 bases lay in between. Per the germline V gene, CDR1 is LNHDA and CDR2 is SQIVND (reference sequence). CDR3 length equals 19 residues. Written as DNA, the CDR3 is TGTGCCAGTAGCCCCCTGAGCGGGCCTAAAACCACTGCCTACAATGAGCAGTTCTTC. Translating gives CASSPLSGPKTTAYNEQFF. The entire variable domain, with the rest obtained from reference TRBV19 and TRBJ2-1, is as follows: DGGITQSPKYLFRKEGQNVTLSCEQNLNHDAMYWYRQDPGQGLRLIYYSQIVNDFQKGDIAEGYSVSREKKESFPLTVTSAQKNPTAFYLCASSPLSGPKTTAYNEQFFGPGTRLTVL.

This clone has a single count. The V call is TRBV7-2, the J call TRBJ2-3; 10 bases match TRBD2. CDR3 size: 15 residues. The V segment lost 4 bases and the J segment 4 bases; nucleotides outside the gene matches: 5. Germline-derived CDR1 and CDR2 are SGHTA and FQGNSA. The CDR3, as DNA: TGTGCCAGCAGCTGGCGCCTAGCGGGAGCAGATACGCAGTATTTT. Amino acid sequence: CASSWRLAGADTQYF.

The rearrangement uses TRBV5-4 and TRBJ1-3; no reliable D call. The V and J ends lost 4 bases and 4 bases respectively, with 21 bases between them. Germline V gene sequence: CDR1 SGHNT, CDR2 YYREEE (reference sequence). This CDR3 is built from 17 residues. The CDR3 spells CASSQEFRATAGNTIYF. As DNA, the CDR3 is TGTGCCAGCAGCCAAGAGTTCCGAGCCACCGCGGGAAACACCATATATTTT.

The V and J genes are TRBV29-1 and TRBJ2-7; 11 bases line up with TRBD1. V shed 6 bases, J shed 6 bases, and the junction held 7 bases outside the gene matches. CDR1 SQVTM and CDR2 ANQGSEA come from the germline V gene. CDR3 size: 13 residues. The CDR3 here is CSVAGTGGSEQYF. As DNA, the CDR3 is TGCAGCGTGGCCGGGACAGGGGGTTCCGAGCAGTACTTC.

The chain recombines TRBV11-2 with TRBJ2-7, with 8 bases lining up with TRBD1. The length of the CDR3 is 14 residues. The V gene's germline CDR1 is SGHAT and CDR2 FQNNGV. After removal of 3 bases from V and 2 bases from J, the junction contained 3 bases not matched to a gene. The CDR3 protein is CASSLQGATYEQYF. CDR3 coding DNA: TGTGCCAGCAGCTTGCAGGGGGCTACCTACGAGCAGTACTTC.

This clone was recorded only once. The V gene is TRBV27, the J gene TRBJ2-1; 14 bases fit TRBD2. CDR3 length: 16 residues. CDR1 is MNHEY and CDR2 is SMNVEV in the germline V gene (reference sequence). With V trimmed by 4 bases and J by 9 bases, 8 bases remained unmatched. The CDR3 nucleotides are TGTGCCAGCAGTTCCCCGGGACTAGCGGGAGTGGGTGAGCAGTTCTTC. Its protein product is CASSSPGLAGVGEQFF.

The table lists this clone with a count of one. In DNA form, the CDR3 reads TGTGCCAGCAGTCAGGGAAAGCAGTTCTTC. Encoded protein: CASSQGKQFF. The chain has TRBV6-6 and TRBJ2-1, with a tentative D call TRBD1 (5 bases). V was clipped by 5 bases and J by 11 bases, with 7 bases between them. CDR1 is MNHNY and CDR2 is SVGAGI in the germline V gene (reference sequence). The CDR3 spans 10 residues.

The chain is built from TRBV4-1 and TRBJ2-3; 10 bases map to TRBD2. The CDR3 is made up of 19 amino acids. V lost 0 bases to trimming and J lost 1 base; unmatched junction nucleotides: 10. Looked up from germline, CDR1 is MGHRA and CDR2 is YSYEKL. CDR3 bases: TGCGCCAGCAGCCAAGATCTAGCGGGAGTTGATTGGGGCACAGATACGCAGTATTTT. The encoded protein is CASSQDLAGVDWGTDTQYF.

On this clone itself: Other DNA sequences within the sample encode an identical CDR3. This chain joins TRBV7-6 and TRBJ2-5; 7 bases are shared with TRBD1. V shed 5 bases and J 3 bases; nucleotides not matched to a gene: 3. CDR1 is SGHVS, CDR2 FNYEAQ, per germline. This CDR3 contains 13 residues. The CDR3: CASSPGTEETQYF. CDR3 nucleotides: TGTGCCAGCAGCCCCGGGACAGAAGAGACCCAGTACTTC. The variable domain in full, completed from reference TRBV7-6 and TRBJ2-5, reads GAGVSQSPRYKVTKRGQDVALRCDPISGHVSLYWYRQALGQGPEFLTYFNYEAQQDKSGLPNDRFSAERPEGSISTLTIQRTEQRDSAMYRCASSPGTEETQYFGPGTRLLVL.

J is TRBJ2-5 and V is TRBV5-8, with 8 bases that match TRBD2. The germline V gene has CDR1 SGHTS and CDR2 YDEGEE. CDR3 size: 14 residues. The junction had 6 bases not matched to a gene; V was cut back by 4 bases and J by 4 bases. As DNA, the CDR3 is TGTGCCAGCAGCCAATTTGCGGGGGGAGAGACCCAGTACTTC. This sequence encodes CASSQFAGGETQYF.

This clone was seen just once. The rearrangement links TRBV6-7 to TRBJ2-4; TRBD1 might be the D (6 bases). TRBV6-7 is annotated as an ORF whose role is uncertain. The CDR3 sequence is 14 residues long. The V end was cut by 6 bases, the J end by 6 bases, with 15 bases between. The CDR3 DNA reads TGTGCCAGCAGCCGCCTCTGGGGGCGAAACATTCAGTACTTC. This gives the protein CASSRLWGRNIQYF.

The chain has TRBV7-9 and TRBJ1-2; D gene unclear. This CDR3 contains 14 residues. Deletions cut 3 bases from V and 3 bases from J, with 11 bases between. The V gene's germline CDR1 is SEHNR and CDR2 FQNEAQ (reference sequence). CDR3 residues: CASSLVRNYYGYTF. CDR3 nucleotide sequence: TGTGCCAGCAGCTTGGTGCGGAATTACTATGGCTACACCTTC.

This chain links TRBV21-1 with TRBJ2-7; TRBD2 was called by the table and not checked on the DNA. TRBV21-1 constitutes a pseudogene. CDR3 length: 16 residues. CDR3 bases: TGTGCCAGCGCCAGGACTAGCGGAGGTTTAATCTACGAGCAGTACTTC. Protein product: CASARTSGGLIYEQYF.

This chain connects TRBV28 to TRBJ1-1; tentatively, D is TRBD1 (5 bases). The germline V gene encodes CDR1 MDHEN and CDR2 SYDVKM. The CDR3 runs 13 residues. Trimming pared 2 bases from V and 8 bases from J, leaving 12 bases between. The CDR3, as DNA: TGTGCCAGCAGTTTAAGGGGAAGCCCCGAAGCTTTCTTT. Its translation is CASSLRGSPEAFF.

The rearrangement links TRBV12-5 to TRBJ2-7, with D possibly being TRBD1 (6 bases). There are 14 residues in the CDR3. CDR1 is LGHNT, CDR2 FRNRAP, per germline. The V and J ends lost 4 bases and 3 bases respectively, with 13 bases between them. In DNA form, the CDR3 reads TGTGCTAGTGGTTCCGACAGGTTGCTCTACGAGCAGTACTTC. It codes for CASGSDRLLYEQYF. The full variable domain, its missing parts supplied by reference TRBV12-5 and TRBJ2-7, is DARVTQTPRHKVTEMGQEVTMRCQPILGHNTVFWYRQTMMQGLELLAYFRNRAPLDDSGMPKDRFSAEMPDATLATLKIQPSEPRDSAVYFCASGSDRLLYEQYFGPGTRLTVT.

This chain uses TRBV7-9 with TRBJ1-1; maybe TRBD1 (6 bases). V was clipped by 7 bases and J by 9 bases, with 21 bases between them. Germline values: CDR1 SEHNR, CDR2 FQNEAQ (reference sequence). The CDR3 has 14 amino acids. DNA for the CDR3: TGTGCCAGCACCCAGGACAGTTCCCCCAGCAAAGCTTTCTTT. Translated: CASTQDSSPSKAFF.